The 12 T cell receptor beta chains in this list originate from one sample, sequenced in a study of shared clonotypes between healthy human individuals. Only in-frame clones appear in the TCRdb table, and some are missing; sequencing was by immunoSEQ multiplex PCR. This sample has about 2 million clones, with over 85% found just once. The naive CD8 subset, CD45RO-negative cells positively selected for CCR7, excluded terminally differentiated effector memory CD45RA+ cells. Sequences were obtained from naive CD8+ T cells sorted from blood. Every receptor here comes from a man younger than 35 in good health.

The V call is TRBV10-2, the J call TRBJ1-5; a possible D gene is TRBD1 (5 bases). V was pared by 8 bases and J by 9 bases, with 14 bases between. This CDR3 is 12 amino acids long. CDR1 and CDR2 (germline): WSHSY, SAAADI. In DNA, the CDR3 is TGCGCCAGCTCCTCGGAGGGGAGGCCCCAGCATTTT. It encodes CASSSEGRPQHF.

This chain's CDR3 is CASSLGPNSPLHF. The CDR3 DNA follows: TGTGCCAGCAGCTTAGGGCCTAATTCACCCCTCCACTTT. The genes are TRBV11-2 and TRBJ1-6, with D unclear. The CDR3 extends over 13 amino acids. V was cut by 1 base and J by 6 bases, with 4 bases left in between. Germline V gene sequence: CDR1 SGHAT, CDR2 FQNNGV.

This rearrangement joins TRBV10-3 to TRBJ2-5; D gene uncertain. V lost 2 bases to trimming and J lost 1 base, with 17 bases between them. Germline loops: CDR1 ENHRY, CDR2 SYGVKD. The CDR3 covers 17 residues. CDR3 nucleotides: TGTGCCATCAGTGAGGCAGAAGCAGTAAGCATCCAAGAGACCCAGTACTTC. It yields the protein CAISEAEAVSIQETQYF.

This chain uses TRBV7-8 with TRBJ2-1; 14 bases fit TRBD2. There are 18 residues in the CDR3. The germline V gene encodes CDR1 SGHVS and CDR2 FQNEAQ. V was pared by 5 bases and J by 1 base, with 7 bases of the junction left unmatched. The DNA of the CDR3 is TGTGCCAGCAGCCGTGGACTAGCGGGAGGCCTTTCCTACAATGAGCAGTTCTTC. Protein product: CASSRGLAGGLSYNEQFF. Full variable domain (rest looked up from reference TRBV7-8 and TRBJ2-1): GAGVSQSPRYKVAKRGQDVALRCDPISGHVSLFWYQQALGQGPEFLTYFQNEAQLDKSGLPSDRFFAERPEGSVSTLKIQRTQQEDSAVYLCASSRGLAGGLSYNEQFFGPGTRLTVL.

The rearrangement links TRBV11-2 to TRBJ2-2; 9 bases align to TRBD2. CDR3 length: 17 residues. V dropped 5 bases and J dropped 2; count of bases not matched to a gene: 9. The germline gives CDR1 SGHAT, CDR2 FQNNGV. CDR3 residues: CASSLIPSGANTGELFF. CDR3 sequence (DNA): TGTGCCAGCAGCCTCATCCCTAGCGGGGCTAACACCGGGGAGCTGTTTTTT.

The chain uses TRBV4-1 and TRBJ2-2; D is possibly TRBD1 (8 bases). V was clipped by 7 bases and J by 6 bases, with 21 bases between them. The germline V gene has CDR1 MGHRA and CDR2 YSYEKL. The CDR3 totals 16 residues. Written as DNA, the CDR3 is TGCGCCAGCAACCCCCGGACACAGGGGGGGCCCGGGGAGCTGTTTTTT. This gives the protein CASNPRTQGGPGELFF.

The V gene is TRBV27, the J gene TRBJ2-3, with D possibly TRBD2 on 6 matching bases. Germline lookup yields CDR1 MNHEY and CDR2 SMNVEV (reference sequence). Trimming took off 2 bases at V and 0 bases at J, with 9 bases between the two ends. The CDR3 length is 15 residues. CDR3 DNA sequence: TGTGCCAGCAGTTTAACGCTAGCGAGCACAGATACGCAGTATTTT. Amino acids: CASSLTLASTDTQYF.

The chain links TRBV15 to TRBJ2-7; D call uncertain. This CDR3 is 14 amino acids long. V shed 5 bases and J shed 1 base, with 12 bases lying between them. Germline V lookup: CDR1 LNHNV, CDR2 YYDKDF (reference sequence). The CDR3 sequence is CATSLPDGSYEQYF. In DNA, the CDR3 is TGTGCCACCAGCCTTCCGGACGGATCCTACGAGCAGTACTTC.

The chain joins TRBV7-9 to TRBJ1-1; D gene uncertain. The CDR3 has 13 residues. V shed 4 bases and J shed 0 bases, with 6 bases lying between them. CDR1 is SEHNR, CDR2 FQNEAQ, per germline (reference sequence). CDR3: CASSSAMNTEAFF. The CDR3 nucleotides read TGTGCCAGCAGCTCCGCCATGAACACTGAAGCTTTCTTT.

The V call is TRBV4-1, the J call TRBJ1-1; D is unresolved. The CDR3 is 15 amino acids. CDR1 and CDR2 (germline): MGHRA, YSYEKL. V was shortened by 0 bases and J by 4 bases, with 12 bases between the two germline ends. The DNA for the CDR3 is TGCGCCAGCAGCCAAGAGCCCCAGTCGGGCACTGAAGCTTTCTTT. Its protein is CASSQEPQSGTEAFF.

The V call is TRBV28, the J call TRBJ1-5, with D maybe TRBD1 (5 bases). CDR3 length equals 14 residues. V was pared by 6 bases and J by 6 bases, with 15 bases between. Per germline, CDR1 MDHEN and CDR2 SYDVKM. CDR3 loop: CASRGTGGGQPQHF. The CDR3 nucleotides are TGTGCCAGCAGGGGAACAGGCGGAGGTCAGCCCCAGCATTTT.

This clone showed up just once. The V and J genes are TRBV27 and TRBJ1-2; 10 nucleotides agree with TRBD1. The CDR3 has 16 residues. The germline gives CDR1 MNHEY, CDR2 SMNVEV (reference sequence). Trimming took 0 bases from V and 7 from J; bases not matched to a gene: 8. The CDR3, as DNA: TGTGCCAGCAGTTTATCTGAAGGGACAGGGGTGGGTGGCTACACCTTC. It is translated as CASSLSEGTGVGGYTF.